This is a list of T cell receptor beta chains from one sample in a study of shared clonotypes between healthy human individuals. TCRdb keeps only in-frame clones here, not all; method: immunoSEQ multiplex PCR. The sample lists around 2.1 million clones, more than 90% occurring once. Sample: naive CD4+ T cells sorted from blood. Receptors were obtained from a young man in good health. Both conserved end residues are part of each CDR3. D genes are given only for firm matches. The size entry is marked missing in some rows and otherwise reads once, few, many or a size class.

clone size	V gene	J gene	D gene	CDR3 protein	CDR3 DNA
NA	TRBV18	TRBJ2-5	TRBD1	CASSPPGQGAETQYF	TGTGCCAGCTCACCACCGGGACAGGGGGCGGAGACCCAGTACTTC
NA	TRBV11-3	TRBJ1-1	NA	CASSFLSNTEAFF	TGTGCCAGCAGCTTCCTATCGAACACTGAAGCTTTCTTT
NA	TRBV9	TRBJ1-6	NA	CASSPTVGSPLHF	TGTGCCAGCAGCCCAACTGTCGGTTCACCCCTCCACTTT
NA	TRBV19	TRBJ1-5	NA	CASSITGTSNQPQHF	TGTGCCAGTAGTATAACAGGGACCAGCAATCAGCCCCAGCATTTT
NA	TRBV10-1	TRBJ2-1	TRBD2	CASSGTSGNYNEQFF	TGCGCCAGCAGCGGGACTAGCGGCAACTACAATGAGCAGTTCTTC
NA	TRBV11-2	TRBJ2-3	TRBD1	CASSPGQGANTQYF	TGTGCCAGCAGCCCGGGACAGGGGGCAAATACGCAGTATTTT
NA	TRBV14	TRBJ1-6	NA	CASRFSSSYNSPLHF	TGTGCCAGCAGGTTCTCAAGCTCCTATAATTCACCCCTCCACTTT
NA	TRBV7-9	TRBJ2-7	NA	CASSFGLGGSYEQYF	TGTGCCAGCAGCTTTGGGCTCGGGGGCTCCTACGAGCAGTACTTC
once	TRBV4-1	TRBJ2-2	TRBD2	CASSQAGLAGEPNTGELFF	TGCGCCAGCAGCCAAGCGGGCCTAGCGGGGGAACCGAACACCGGGGAGCTGTTTTTT
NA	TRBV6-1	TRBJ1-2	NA	CASSEAPGNGYTF	TGTGCCAGCAGTGAAGCGCCCGGGAATGGCTACACCTTC
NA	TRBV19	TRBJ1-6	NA	CASRISYNSPLHF	TGTGCCAGTAGAATCTCCTATAATTCACCCCTCCACTTT
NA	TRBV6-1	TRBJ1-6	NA	CASSEAWASSYNSPLHF	TGTGCCAGCAGTGAAGCATGGGCTAGCTCCTATAATTCACCCCTCCACTTT
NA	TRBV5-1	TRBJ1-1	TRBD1	CASSRTGVNTEAFF	TGCGCCAGCAGCAGGACAGGGGTGAACACTGAAGCTTTCTTT
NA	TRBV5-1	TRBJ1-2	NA	CASSLASLTGTIGYTF	TGCGCCAGCAGCTTGGCCAGCTTAACAGGGACTATAGGCTACACCTTC